This TCR beta chain was recovered during a study of T-cell reconstitution after alpha-beta-depleted transplantation in children. Overall study findings and caveats: From newly produced T cells came most of the T-cell counts and diversity one year after transplant. There were reportedly several hundred expanded graft clones from which alpha-beta T cells came about two months after transplant.

Trimming pared 2 bases from V and 5 bases from J, leaving 12 bases between. The germline V gene encodes CDR1 MGHRA and CDR2 YSYEKL. The CDR3 runs to 14 residues. A remark on this clonotype: What it binds is not known.

This sample's TCRbeta library carried unique molecular identifier barcodes. One entry per CDR3 protein, called by TCRdb with MiXCR from the PCR reads. The repertoire holds 300,000 to 350,000 distinct CDR3 sequences, with roughly 21% as singletons. The gene calls are TRBV4-1 and TRBJ1-2, with D hard to call. This sequence originates from a male patient younger than 18 who had a stem cell transplant for acute lymphoblastic leukemia, so the T cells may come from the graft donor. This specimen consisted of PBMCs, mostly from graft donor cells, obtained 180 days after TCRalphabeta/CD19-depleted stem cell transplant. The CDR3 region has the DNA TGCGCCAGCAGCCAAACGACATCAGCTTATGGCTACACCTTC. Protein product: CASSQTTSAYGYTF.